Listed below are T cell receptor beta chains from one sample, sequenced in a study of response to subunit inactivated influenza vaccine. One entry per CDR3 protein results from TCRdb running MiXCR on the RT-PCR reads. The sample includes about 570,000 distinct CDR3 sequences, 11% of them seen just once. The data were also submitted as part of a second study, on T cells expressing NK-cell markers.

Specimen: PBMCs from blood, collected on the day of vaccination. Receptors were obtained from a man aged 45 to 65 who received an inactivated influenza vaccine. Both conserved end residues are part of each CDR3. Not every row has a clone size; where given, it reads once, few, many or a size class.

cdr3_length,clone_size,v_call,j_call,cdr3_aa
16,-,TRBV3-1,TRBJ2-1,CASSQANRDFQCEQFF
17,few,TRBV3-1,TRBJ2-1,CASSQDSRTNSYNEQFF
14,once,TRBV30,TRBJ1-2,CAWSGGPGFYGYTF
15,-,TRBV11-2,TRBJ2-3,CASSVDPGSTDTQYF
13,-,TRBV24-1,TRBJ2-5,CATSTGGRETQYF
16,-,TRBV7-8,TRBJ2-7,CASSLGGTRVGSEQYF
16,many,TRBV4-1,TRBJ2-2,CASSRWQERGAGELFF
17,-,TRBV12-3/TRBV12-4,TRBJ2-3,CASSNSTSGRAPDTQFF
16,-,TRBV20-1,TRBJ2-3,CSAEDVGARSTDTQYF
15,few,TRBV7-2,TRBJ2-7,CASSLFTGGRYEQYF
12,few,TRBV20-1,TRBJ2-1,CSATDGPDEQFF
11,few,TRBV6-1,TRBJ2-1,CASSTTGEQFF
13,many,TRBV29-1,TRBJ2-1,CSGRLARYNEQFF